A selection of T cell receptor beta chains follows, all from one sample in a study of T cells in Graves' hyperthyroidism and ophthalmopathy. MiXCR, run by TCRdb on the multiplex PCR reads, gives a single entry per CDR3 protein. The table lists about 570,000 distinct CDR3 sequences, 46% of them singletons. Sequencing used peripheral blood or thyroid tissue (not recorded which). These receptor sequences come from an adult woman with Graves' disease, either hyperthyroidism or ophthalmopathy (not recorded which). CDR3s include the opening cysteine and the closing phenylalanine or tryptophan. D genes are given only for firm matches. Clone size appears in some rows only: once, few, many, or a class for an expanded clone.

CAISSVPGGYYEAFF	TGTGCCATCAGTTCGGTTCCAGGGGGCTATTATGAAGCTTTCTTT	TRBV10-3	many	TRBJ1-1	15	TRBD1
CASSLGTGWDTEAFF	TGCGCCAGCAGCCTCGGGACAGGCTGGGACACTGAAGCTTTCTTT	TRBV5-1	many	TRBJ1-1	15	TRBD1
CASSADRTTANEKLFF	TGTGCCAGTAGTGCAGACAGGACCACGGCTAATGAAAAACTGTTTTTT	TRBV19	many	TRBJ1-4	16	.
CASSPGLAIGELFF	TGTGCCAGCTCGCCGGGACTAGCGATCGGGGAGCTGTTTTTT	TRBV2	.	TRBJ2-2	14	TRBD2
CATSRDQSALPNQPQHF	TGTGCCACCAGCAGAGATCAGTCCGCCCTCCCCAATCAGCCCCAGCATTTT	TRBV15	few	TRBJ1-5	17	.
CASSLTLEQYF	TGTGCCAGCAGCCTAACTCTAGAGCAGTACTTC	TRBV28	few	TRBJ2-7	11	.
CASTPDTF	TGTGCCAGCACCCCGGACACCTTC	TRBV7-2	once	TRBJ1-2	8	.
CASSLDRAQGGQETQYF	TGTGCCAGCAGTTTGGACAGGGCGCAAGGGGGGCAAGAGACCCAGTACTTC	TRBV2	.	TRBJ2-5	17	TRBD1
CASSIVPGELFF	TGTGCCAGCAGCATAGTTCCCGGGGAGCTGTTTTTT	TRBV7-3	.	TRBJ2-2	12	.
CASTRPERGQNTGELFF	TGTGCCAGCACCCGACCAGAGCGGGGACAGAACACCGGGGAGCTGTTTTTT	TRBV14	.	TRBJ2-2	17	.
CASSNSLTGGPDTEAFF	TGCGCCAGCAGCAACTCCCTGACAGGGGGTCCGGACACTGAAGCTTTCTTT	TRBV5-1	many	TRBJ1-1	17	TRBD1
CAISARQARGQPQHF	TGTGCCATCAGTGCTAGACAGGCCCGTGGTCAGCCCCAGCATTTT	TRBV10-3	.	TRBJ1-5	15	.
CATRVTANTGELFF	TGTGCCACCCGGGTGACAGCGAACACCGGGGAGCTGTTTTTT	TRBV6-1	once	TRBJ2-2	14	.
CASSSRRDRDNVLTF	TGTGCCAGCAGCTCCCGCCGGGACAGGGACAACGTCCTGACTTTC	TRBV7-9	.	TRBJ2-6	15	TRBD1
CASSLEPGQPQYF	TGTGCCAGCAGCTTGGAACCGGGGCAGCCCCAGTACTTC	TRBV5-6	few	TRBJ2-5	13	.
CASSDGFRGYEQYF	TGTGCCAGCAGTGACGGTTTCCGCGGATACGAGCAGTACTTC	TRBV2	many	TRBJ2-7	14	.
CASSFAPHTEAFF	TGTGCCAGCAGTTTTGCACCGCACACTGAAGCTTTCTTT	TRBV7-9	.	TRBJ1-1	13	.
CASSWPGQGAIVGYTF	TGTGCCAGCAGTTGGCCGGGACAGGGGGCAATAGTTGGCTACACCTTC	TRBV12-3/TRBV12-4	few	TRBJ1-2	16	TRBD1
CASYSNPTMSNTIYF	TGCGCCAGCTACTCCAACCCGACCATGTCAAACACCATATATTTT	TRBV5-1	many	TRBJ1-3	15	.
CASSPWHAGGPGEQYF	TGTGCCAGCAGCCCATGGCACGCGGGAGGGCCGGGTGAGCAGTACTTC	TRBV7-6	.	TRBJ2-7	16	TRBD2
CASRLTGELFF	TGTGCCAGCAGGTTGACCGGGGAGCTGTTTTTT	TRBV12-3/TRBV12-4	many	TRBJ2-2	11	.
CAISQGINQPQYF	TGTGCCATCAGCCAGGGAATCAATCAGCCCCAGTACTTC	TRBV10-3	.	TRBJ2-5	13	.
CASSLGSQGPVGSF	TGTGCCAGCAGCTTAGGCTCACAGGGCCCCGTGGGTTCTTTT	TRBV7-9	.	TRBJ1-1	14	.